This T cell receptor beta chain was identified in a study of cytomegalovirus exposure and HLA in healthy donors. The overall study: Out of roughly 170 million T cells, an earlier analysis found more than 95 million unique TCR beta sequences in total. Notes on the study in general: The presence/absence work took it that sequencing depth was about the same across donors. TCR beta V segments were, for the most part, productive about 87% or about 30% of the time in an earlier analysis.

This CDR3 has 11 residues. Per germline, CDR1 SEHNR and CDR2 FQNEAQ (reference sequence). The donors (healthy individuals) were bone marrow donors. Note on this clone: Its antigen remains unknown.

PCR employed 60 Vbeta and 13 Jbeta primers. The table came from immunoSEQ multiplex PCR; TCRdb's copy has only in-frame clones and leaves some out. The data contain 100,000 to 150,000 clones, approximately 82% of them singletons. The rearrangement uses TRBV7-9 and TRBJ2-7; weak D call: TRBD2 (6 bases). This TCR was sampled from a female donor in good health and CMV-seronegative. Sequenced sample: PBMCs. The CDR3 DNA sequence: TGTTCCTCGCGCGGGGCCTACGAGCAGTACTTC. Its translation is CSSRGAYEQYF.